Reported below is one T cell receptor beta chain. Its antigen is currently unknown. The table came from immunoSEQ multiplex PCR; TCRdb's copy has only in-frame clones and leaves some out. The table includes roughly 80,000 clones, under 95% detected once. These data originate in a study of T cell responses to AZD1222 COVID-19 vaccine. Broader study findings: Regions 160-218 and 743-854 dominated among vaccine-associated CD4 TCRs spanning spike.

V gave up 2 bases and J gave up 6 bases; unmatched junction bases: 7. The CDR3 has 14 residues. Germline CDR1 SGHKS, CDR2 YYEKEE (reference sequence). The sample in question was peripheral blood, obtained on day 0 of AZD1222 vaccination. This receptor was identified in an adult in good health. The chain carries TRBV5-5 and TRBJ1-1, with 7 bases fitting TRBD1. The CDR3 DNA sequence: TGTGCCAGCAGCTTCGACAGGGCAGCGTCTGAAGCTTTCTTT. It encodes CASSFDRAASEAFF. The complete variable domain, with remaining parts taken from reference TRBV5-5 and TRBJ1-1, reads DAGVTQSPTHLIKTRGQQVTLRCSPISGHKSVSWYQQVLGQGPQFIFQYYEKEERGRGNFPDRFSARQFPNYSSELNVNALLLGDSALYLCASSFDRAASEAFFGQGTRLTVV.